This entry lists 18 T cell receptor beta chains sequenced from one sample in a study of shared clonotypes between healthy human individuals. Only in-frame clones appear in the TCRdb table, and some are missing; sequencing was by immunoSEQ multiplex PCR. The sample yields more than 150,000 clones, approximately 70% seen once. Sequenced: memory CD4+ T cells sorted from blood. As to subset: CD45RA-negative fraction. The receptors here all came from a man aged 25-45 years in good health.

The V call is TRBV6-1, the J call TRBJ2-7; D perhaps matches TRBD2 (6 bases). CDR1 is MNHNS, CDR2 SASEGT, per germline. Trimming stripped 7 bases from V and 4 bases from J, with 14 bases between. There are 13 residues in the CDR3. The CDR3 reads CASTPGEDYEQYF. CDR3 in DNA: TGTGCCAGCACCCCTGGGGAGGATTACGAGCAGTACTTC.

CDR3: CASSSPRVALHEQYF. The CDR3 nucleotides read TGTGCCAGCAGCTCCCCCCGAGTAGCATTACACGAGCAGTACTTC. The rearrangement links TRBV11-3 to TRBJ2-7; unclear D gene. Germline-derived CDR1 and CDR2 are SGHNT and YENEEA. V lost 4 bases and J 5 bases, leaving 18 bases between the germline ends. The CDR3 is 15 amino acids.

The CDR3 nucleotides are TGTGCCAGCAGCCCCGGGACAGGGTGGGACGAGCAGTACTTC. This codes for CASSPGTGWDEQYF. This chain joins TRBV11-2 and TRBJ2-7, with 9 bases aligning to TRBD1. This CDR3 region has 14 residues. The ends lost 5 bases at V and 5 bases at J; junction bases unmatched: 7. CDR1 is SGHAT, CDR2 FQNNGV, per germline.

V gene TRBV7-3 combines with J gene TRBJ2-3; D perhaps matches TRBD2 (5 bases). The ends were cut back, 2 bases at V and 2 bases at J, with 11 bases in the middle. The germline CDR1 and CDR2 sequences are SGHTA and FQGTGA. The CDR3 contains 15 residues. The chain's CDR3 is CASSLVGATTDTQYF. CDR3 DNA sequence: TGTGCCAGCAGCTTAGTGGGAGCTACCACAGATACGCAGTATTTT.

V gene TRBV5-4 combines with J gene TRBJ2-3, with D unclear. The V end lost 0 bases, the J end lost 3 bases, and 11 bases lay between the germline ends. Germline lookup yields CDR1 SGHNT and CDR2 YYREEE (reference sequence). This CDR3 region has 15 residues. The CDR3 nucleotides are TGTGCCAGCAGCTTGGACCGCTCCTGGACAGATACGCAGTATTTT. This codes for CASSLDRSWTDTQYF.

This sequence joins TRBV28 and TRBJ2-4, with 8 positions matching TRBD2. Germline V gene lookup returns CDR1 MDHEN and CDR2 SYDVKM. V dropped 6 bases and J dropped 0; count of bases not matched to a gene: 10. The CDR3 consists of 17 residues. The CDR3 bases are TGTGCCAGCAGCCCTCTGGGGCTAGCGGGAGCCAAAAACATTCAGTACTTC. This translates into CASSPLGLAGAKNIQYF.

In nucleotides, the CDR3 is TGTGCCAGCAGTGAAGGGTTCCACCCGGGCACCTACGAGCAGTACTTC. Translated, it gives CASSEGFHPGTYEQYF. V and J are TRBV6-1 and TRBJ2-7; no clear D. V lost 1 base to trimming and J lost 2 bases, with 15 bases between them. The germline V gene has CDR1 MNHNS and CDR2 SASEGT. The CDR3 length is 16 residues.

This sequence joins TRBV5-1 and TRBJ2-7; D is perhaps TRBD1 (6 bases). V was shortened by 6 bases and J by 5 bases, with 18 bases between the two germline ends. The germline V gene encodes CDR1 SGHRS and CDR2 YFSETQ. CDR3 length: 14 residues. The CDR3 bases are TGCGCCAGCAACCCAGGACAGTTTATCGACGAGCAGTACTTC. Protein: CASNPGQFIDEQYF.

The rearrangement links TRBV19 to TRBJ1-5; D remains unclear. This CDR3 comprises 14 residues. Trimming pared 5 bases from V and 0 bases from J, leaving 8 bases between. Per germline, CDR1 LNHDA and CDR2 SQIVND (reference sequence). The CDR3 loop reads CASSPPFSNQPQHF. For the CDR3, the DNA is TGTGCCAGTAGTCCCCCATTTAGCAATCAGCCCCAGCATTTT.

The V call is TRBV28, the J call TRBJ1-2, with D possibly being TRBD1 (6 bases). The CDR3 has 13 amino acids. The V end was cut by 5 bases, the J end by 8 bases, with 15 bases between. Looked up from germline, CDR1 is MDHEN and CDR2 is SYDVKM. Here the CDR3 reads CASSKTGLVGYTF. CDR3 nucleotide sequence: TGTGCCAGCAGTAAAACAGGGCTCGTCGGCTACACCTTC.

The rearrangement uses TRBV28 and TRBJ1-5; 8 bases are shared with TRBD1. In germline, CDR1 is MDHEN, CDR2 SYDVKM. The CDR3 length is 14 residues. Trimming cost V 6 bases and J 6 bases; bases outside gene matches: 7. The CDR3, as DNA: TGTGCCAGCAGGCGTTGGACAGGGAGTCAGCCCCAGCATTTT. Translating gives CASRRWTGSQPQHF.

CDR3 sequence: CSASSGAGVSTEQFF. CDR3 nucleotides: TGCAGCGCTTCCAGCGGGGCGGGAGTTAGCACTGAGCAGTTCTTC. The J gene is TRBJ2-1, the V gene TRBV29-1, with TRBD2 identical over 7 bases. Germline loops: CDR1 SQVTM, CDR2 ANQGSEA. J was trimmed by 9 bases and V by 7 bases; bases with no gene match: 18. The CDR3 consists of 15 residues.

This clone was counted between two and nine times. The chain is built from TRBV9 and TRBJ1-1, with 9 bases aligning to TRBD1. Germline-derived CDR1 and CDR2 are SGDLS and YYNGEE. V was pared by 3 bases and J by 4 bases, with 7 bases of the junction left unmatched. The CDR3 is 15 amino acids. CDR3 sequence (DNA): TGTGCCAGCAGCGCCCACAGGGGGCAGGGCACTGAAGCTTTCTTT. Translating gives CASSAHRGQGTEAFF.

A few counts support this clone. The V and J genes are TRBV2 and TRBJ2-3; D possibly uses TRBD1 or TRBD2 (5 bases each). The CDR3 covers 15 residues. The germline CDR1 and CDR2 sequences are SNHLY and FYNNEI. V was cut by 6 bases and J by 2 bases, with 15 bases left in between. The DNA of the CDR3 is TGTGCCAGCAGGGGGGAAGGGCGGGCCACAGATACGCAGTATTTT. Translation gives CASRGEGRATDTQYF.

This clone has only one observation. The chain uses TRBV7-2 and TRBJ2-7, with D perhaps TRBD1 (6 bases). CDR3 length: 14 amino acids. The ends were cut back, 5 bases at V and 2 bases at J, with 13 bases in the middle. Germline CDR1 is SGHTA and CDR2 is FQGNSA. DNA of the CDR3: TGTGCCAGCAGCCGCGGACAGATCGCCTACGAGCAGTACTTC. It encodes CASSRGQIAYEQYF.

CDR3 nucleotide sequence: TGTGCCAGCAGCCACGGACAGGGTAGTGAAAAACTGTTTTTT. Translated, it gives CASSHGQGSEKLFF. The rearrangement uses TRBV11-2 and TRBJ1-4, with 8 bases aligning to TRBD1. The CDR3 extends over 14 amino acids. Per the germline V gene, CDR1 is SGHAT and CDR2 is FQNNGV. The J segment lost 7 bases and the V segment lost 5 bases, leaving 6 bases of the junction unmatched.

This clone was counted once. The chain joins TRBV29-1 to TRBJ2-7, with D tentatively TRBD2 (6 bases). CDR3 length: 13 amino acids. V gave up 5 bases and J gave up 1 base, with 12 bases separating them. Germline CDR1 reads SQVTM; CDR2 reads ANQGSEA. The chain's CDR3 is CSVRDFLSYEQYF. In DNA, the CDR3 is TGCAGCGTTAGGGACTTCTTATCCTACGAGCAGTACTTC.

CDR3 protein: CASSPLPVGRRGRGEQFF. DNA of the CDR3: TGTGCCAGCAGCCCCCTTCCGGTCGGACGTAGGGGCAGGGGTGAGCAGTTCTTC. The chain carries TRBV28 and TRBJ2-1; TRBD1 might be the D (6 bases). The CDR3 is 18 residues long. The V and J ends lost 6 bases and 9 bases respectively, with 30 bases between them. CDR1 MDHEN and CDR2 SYDVKM come from the germline V gene.